These 10 T cell receptor beta chains share one sample of origin, sequenced in a study of metastatic and nonmetastatic thyroid tumors. Each patient came to thyroid surgery without any prior treatment (of any kind). TCRdb re-processed the PCR reads through MiXCR. The sample lists about 40,000 clones, 9.5% to 12% occurring once. Sequenced: blood. These receptor sequences come from a female donor with papillary thyroid cancer or a benign thyroid nodule (not recorded which). Some clones in this sample may be carry-over from other donors' samples.

This clone was recorded at least ten times. This chain uses TRBV7-2 with TRBJ1-6; D might be TRBD1 (6 bases). Trimming left V 6 bases short and J 0 bases short, with 15 bases between. Germline V gene sequence: CDR1 SGHTA, CDR2 FQGNSA. The CDR3 length is 17 residues. CDR3: CASRWGASDSYNSPLHF. Written as DNA, the CDR3 is TGTGCCAGCAGGTGGGGGGCGTCCGACTCCTATAATTCACCCCTCCACTTT. Looking up the rest from reference TRBV7-2 and TRBJ1-6 gives the full variable domain: GAGVSQSPSNKVTEKGKDVELRCDPISGHTALYWYRQSLGQGLEFLIYFQGNSAPDKSGLPSDRFSAERTGGSVSTLTIQRTQQEDSAVYLCASRWGASDSYNSPLHFGNGTRLTVT.

This clone was found many times. This chain uses TRBV7-9 with TRBJ2-1; the D gene is possibly TRBD2 (6 bases). The CDR3 has 13 residues. From germline, CDR1 is SEHNR and CDR2 FQNEAQ (reference sequence). The V and J ends lost 6 bases and 10 bases respectively, with 16 bases between them. The CDR3 nucleotides are TGTGCCAGCAGATTTGGGCCGGCGGGGGAGCAGTTCTTC. Translating gives CASRFGPAGEQFF.

This clone was detected many times. The V call is TRBV14, the J call TRBJ2-7; D not certain. The germline V gene has CDR1 SGHDN and CDR2 FVKESK. This CDR3 contains 14 residues. The V end lost 3 bases, the J end lost 4 bases, and 13 bases lay between the germline ends. The CDR3 loop reads CASSQLGNSYEQYF. CDR3 DNA sequence: TGTGCCAGCAGCCAGTTAGGCAACTCATACGAGCAGTACTTC.

The sample holds many counts of this clone. The chain uses TRBV6-1 and TRBJ1-3; 7 nucleotides match TRBD1. The CDR3 is 15 residues long. Unmatched junction bases numbered 6, after V lost 6 bases and J lost 1 base. The germline V gene has CDR1 MNHNS and CDR2 SASEGT. This chain's CDR3 is CASSARTGSGNTIYF. The DNA for the CDR3 is TGTGCCAGCAGCGCTCGGACAGGTTCTGGAAACACCATATATTTT.

This clone has a count of ten or more. Possible read error: a much larger clone is one base away. The chain links TRBV6-1 to TRBJ2-1; D is unresolved. Germline assignment: CDR1 MNHNS and CDR2 SASEGT. The CDR3 sequence is 13 residues long. The chain's CDR3 is CASSTESYNGQFF. CDR3 DNA sequence: TGTGCCAGCAGTACGGAGTCCTACAATGGGCAGTTCTTC.

At least ten counts were recorded for this clone. The germline gene is not matched at one end of the junction; a read error may be the cause. The V call is TRBV7-7, the J call TRBJ1-1; D is undetermined. Looked up from germline, CDR1 is SSHAT and CDR2 is FNYEAQ (reference sequence). This CDR3 is built from 13 residues. In nucleotides, the CDR3 is TGTGCTAGCAGCCCCTCCCCGAACACTGAAGCTTTCTTT. It encodes CASSPSPNTEAFF.

This clone was found many times. The gene calls are TRBV2 and TRBJ2-7, with D tentatively TRBD2 (5 bases). Germline loops: CDR1 SNHLY, CDR2 FYNNEI. Trimming cost V 6 bases and J 7 bases, with 22 bases left between them. CDR3 length: 15 amino acids. The CDR3 DNA reads TGTGCCAGCAGGAAATGGGCTGTCACTAGTACGGAGCAGTACTTC. Protein: CASRKWAVTSTEQYF. Together with reference TRBV2 and TRBJ2-7, the CDR3 gives the full variable domain: EPEVTQTPSHQVTQMGQEVILRCVPISNHLYFYWYRQILGQKVEFLVSFYNNEISEKSEIFDDQFSVERPDGSNFTLKIRSTKLEDSAMYFCASRKWAVTSTEQYFGPGTRLTVT.

This clone has a count of ten or more. This rearrangement joins TRBV11-2 to TRBJ2-7, with 9 bases lining up with TRBD1. Germline assignment: CDR1 SGHAT and CDR2 FQNNGV. The ends lost 4 bases at V and 3 bases at J; junction bases unmatched: 10. The CDR3 contains 16 residues. CDR3 protein: CASSSSRGTGHYEQYF. Here the CDR3 DNA reads TGTGCCAGCAGCTCCTCCCGCGGGACAGGGCACTACGAGCAGTACTTC.

The table lists this clone with many counts. The V and J genes are TRBV28 and TRBJ2-7, with D possibly TRBD1 on 6 matching bases. This CDR3 is 13 amino acids long. Per germline, CDR1 MDHEN and CDR2 SYDVKM. V dropped 4 bases and J dropped 3 bases, with 10 bases sitting between them. The CDR3 spells CASSSGARYEQYF. The CDR3 DNA reads TGTGCCAGCAGTTCAGGGGCCCGCTACGAGCAGTACTTC.

Ten or more counts support this clone. The chain couples TRBV30 to TRBJ2-7; D is perhaps TRBD2 (6 bases). The V end was cut by 2 bases, the J end by 0 bases, with 17 bases between. Germline CDR1 GTSNPN, CDR2 SVGIG (reference sequence). The CDR3 has 16 residues. This chain's CDR3 is CAWSHEWGLSSYEQYF. CDR3 nucleotide sequence: TGTGCCTGGAGTCACGAGTGGGGACTGAGCTCCTACGAGCAGTACTTC.